This T cell receptor beta chain was obtained from a study of radiotherapy plus CTLA-4 blockade in lung cancer. The CDR3 consists of 13 residues. Germline-derived CDR1 and CDR2 are SGHVS and FNYEAQ. The V gene lost 5 bases and the J gene lost 1 base, with 5 bases spanning the gap. Only in-frame clones appear in the TCRdb table, and some are missing; sequencing was by immunoSEQ multiplex PCR. The repertoire has 95,000 to 150,000 clones, 75% to 90% of them found once; the top ten carry 5.5% to 7%. The source of this sequence is a human donor with non-small cell lung cancer that progressed on radiotherapy plus ipilimumab. The starting material was peripheral blood, obtained from a patient treated with radiotherapy plus ipilimumab. The chain is built from TRBV7-6 and TRBJ2-2; D is ambiguous. CDR3 sequence reads: CASSPLNTGELFF. CDR3 coding DNA: TGTGCCAGCAGCCCACTGAACACCGGGGAGCTGTTTTTT.